Included here is one T cell receptor beta chain sequence, with context. Its target is not known. This sample is part of a study of T cell responses to AZD1222 COVID-19 vaccine. Repertoires were generated with immunoSEQ multiplex PCR, while TCRdb's copy carries only in-frame clones and drops some. Of about 120,000 clones in the sample, more than 85% were seen once. Study-level points and caveats: Vaccine-related CD4 TCRs covered spike, predominating at 160-218 and 743-854.

The CDR3 covers 15 residues. Trimming left V 4 bases short and J 0 bases short, with 13 bases between. Looked up from germline, CDR1 is SGHTA and CDR2 is FQGNSA. The rearrangement links TRBV7-2 to TRBJ2-7; D is perhaps TRBD2 (6 bases). Here the sequenced sample was peripheral blood, taken on day 0 of AZD1222 vaccination. The source is an adult in good health. CDR3 residues: CASSWREAGSYEQYF. The CDR3 DNA is TGTGCCAGCAGCTGGAGGGAGGCAGGCTCCTACGAGCAGTACTTC. Using reference TRBV7-2 and TRBJ2-7 for the parts outside the CDR3, the full variable domain is GAGVSQSPSNKVTEKGKDVELRCDPISGHTALYWYRQSLGQGLEFLIYFQGNSAPDKSGLPSDRFSAERTGGSVSTLTIQRTQQEDSAVYLCASSWREAGSYEQYFGPGTRLTVT.